Included here is one T cell receptor beta chain sequence, with context. Its antigen remains unidentified. Time point reported: recipient sample about 28 days before transplant, after cytoreduction. This entry belongs to a study of T cell clonotyping in hematopoietic cell transplantation. Study observations and caveats: Recipient TCR diversity dropped after transplant; expanded clonotypes rose from day 30 to 180. Broader posttransplant TCR repertoire diversity was predicted by graft donor and pretransplant recipient Inverse Simpson Index values.

Clones were sequenced by immunoSEQ multiplex PCR, and TCRdb holds only the in-frame ones, with some missing. The table records 25,000 to 30,000 clones, about 93% of them present only once. This CDR3 region has 13 residues. Per germline, CDR1 SGHDT and CDR2 YYEEEE. Trimming took off 4 bases at V and 2 bases at J, with 9 bases between the two ends. The TCR was taken from a man aged 50 to 59 with acute myeloid leukemia. Some clones in this sample may be carry-over from other donors' samples. This chain uses TRBV5-6 with TRBJ1-1; D is perhaps TRBD1 (5 bases). This specimen consisted of peripheral blood mononuclear cells, obtained before stem cell transplant. The CDR3 is CASSAGPNTEAFF. In nucleotides, the CDR3 is TGTGCCAGCAGCGCGGGACCCAACACTGAAGCTTTCTTT.